This T cell receptor beta chain is from a study of control samples from healthy donors and cancer patients. Libraries were prepared by immunoSEQ multiplex PCR; TCRdb keeps only in-frame clonotypes and omits some of them. The repertoire has some 120,000 clones, roughly nine tenths of them found once; the top ten carry 30% to 40%. Sequences were obtained from blood. This TCR was recovered from a man over 45 in good health.

CDR3 protein: CASSLRGSGSNQPQHF. CDR3 nucleotide sequence: TGTGCCAGCAGTCTACGGGGGAGCGGGAGCAATCAGCCCCAGCATTTT. This chain connects TRBV6-6 to TRBJ1-5; D may be TRBD1 (5 bases). The V end lost 5 bases, the J end lost 1 base, and 15 bases lay between the germline ends. This CDR3 region has 16 residues. Germline-derived CDR1 and CDR2 are MNHNY and SVGAGI (reference sequence).